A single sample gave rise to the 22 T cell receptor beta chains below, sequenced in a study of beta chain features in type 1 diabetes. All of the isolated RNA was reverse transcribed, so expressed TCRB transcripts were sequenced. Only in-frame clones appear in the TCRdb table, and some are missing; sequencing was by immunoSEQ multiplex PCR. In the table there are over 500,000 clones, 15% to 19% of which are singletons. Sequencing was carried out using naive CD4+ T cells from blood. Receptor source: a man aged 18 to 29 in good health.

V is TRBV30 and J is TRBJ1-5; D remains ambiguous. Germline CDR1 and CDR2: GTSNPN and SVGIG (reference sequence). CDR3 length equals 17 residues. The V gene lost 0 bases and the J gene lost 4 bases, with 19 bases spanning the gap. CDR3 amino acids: CAWSVGPTVKPNQPQHF. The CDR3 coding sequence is TGTGCCTGGAGTGTAGGACCCACCGTGAAGCCGAATCAGCCCCAGCATTTT.

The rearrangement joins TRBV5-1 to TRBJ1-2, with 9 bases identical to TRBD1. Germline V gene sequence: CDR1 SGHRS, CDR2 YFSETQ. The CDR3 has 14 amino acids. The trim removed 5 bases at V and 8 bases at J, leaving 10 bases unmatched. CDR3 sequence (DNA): TGCGCCAGCAGGAAATTGGGACAGGGAGACGGCTACACCTTC. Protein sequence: CASRKLGQGDGYTF.

In DNA form, the CDR3 reads TGTGCCAGCTCGGACTCCTCTGGAAACACCATATATTTT. It yields the protein CASSDSSGNTIYF. This chain links TRBV11-2 with TRBJ1-3; no clear D gene. Trimming shortened V by 8 bases and J by 0 bases, and 8 bases separated the two germline ends. The germline gives CDR1 SGHAT, CDR2 FQNNGV. The CDR3 runs to 13 residues.

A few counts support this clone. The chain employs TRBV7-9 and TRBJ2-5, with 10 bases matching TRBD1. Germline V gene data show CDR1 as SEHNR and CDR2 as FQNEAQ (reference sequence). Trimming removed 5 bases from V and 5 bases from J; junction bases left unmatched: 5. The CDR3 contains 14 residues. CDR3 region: CASSRQTGGETQYF. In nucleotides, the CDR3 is TGTGCCAGCAGCCGCCAGACAGGGGGCGAGACCCAGTACTTC. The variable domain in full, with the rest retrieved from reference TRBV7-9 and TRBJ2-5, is DTGVSQNPRHKITKRGQNVTFRCDPISEHNRLYWYRQTLGQGPEFLTYFQNEAQLEKSRLLSDRFSAERPKGSFSTLEIQRTEQGDSAMYLCASSRQTGGETQYFGPGTRLLVL.

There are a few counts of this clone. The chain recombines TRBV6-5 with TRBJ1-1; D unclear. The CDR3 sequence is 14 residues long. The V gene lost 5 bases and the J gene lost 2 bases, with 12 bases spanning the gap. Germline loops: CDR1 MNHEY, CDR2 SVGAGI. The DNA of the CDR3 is TGTGCCAGCAGTCAGCCGGAGAGAAACACTGAAGCTTTCTTT. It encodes CASSQPERNTEAFF.

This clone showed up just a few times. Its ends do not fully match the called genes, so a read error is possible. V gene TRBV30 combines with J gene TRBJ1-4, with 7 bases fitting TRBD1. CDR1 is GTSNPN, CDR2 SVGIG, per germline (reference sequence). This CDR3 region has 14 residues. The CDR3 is CALGRGTTNEKLFF. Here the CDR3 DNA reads TGTGCCTTAGGCAGGGGGACAACAAATGAAAAACTGTTTTTT. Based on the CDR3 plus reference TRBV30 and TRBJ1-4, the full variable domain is SQTIHQWPATLVQPVGSPLSLECTVEGTSNPNLYWYRQAAGRGLQLLFYSVGIGQISSEVPQNLSASRPQDRQFILSSKKLLLSDSGFYLCALGRGTTNEKLFFGSGTQLSVL.

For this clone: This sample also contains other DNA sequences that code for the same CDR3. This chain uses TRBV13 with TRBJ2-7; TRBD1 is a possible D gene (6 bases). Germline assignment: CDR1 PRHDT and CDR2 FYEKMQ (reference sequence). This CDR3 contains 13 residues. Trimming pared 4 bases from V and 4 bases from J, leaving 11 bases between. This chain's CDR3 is CASSSLRGYEQYF. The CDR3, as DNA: TGTGCCAGCAGCTCGCTAAGGGGGTACGAGCAGTACTTC.

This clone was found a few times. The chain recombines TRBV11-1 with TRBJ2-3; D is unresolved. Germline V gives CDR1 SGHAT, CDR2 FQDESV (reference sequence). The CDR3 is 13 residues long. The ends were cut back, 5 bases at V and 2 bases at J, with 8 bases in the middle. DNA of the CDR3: TGTGCCAGCAGCGCACAGATCACAGATACGCAGTATTTT. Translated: CASSAQITDTQYF.

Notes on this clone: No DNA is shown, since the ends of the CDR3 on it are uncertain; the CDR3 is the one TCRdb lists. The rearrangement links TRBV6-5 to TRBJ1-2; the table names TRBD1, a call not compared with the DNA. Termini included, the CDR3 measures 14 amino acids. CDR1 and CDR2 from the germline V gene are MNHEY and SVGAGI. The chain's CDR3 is CASSSSDRVYGYTF.

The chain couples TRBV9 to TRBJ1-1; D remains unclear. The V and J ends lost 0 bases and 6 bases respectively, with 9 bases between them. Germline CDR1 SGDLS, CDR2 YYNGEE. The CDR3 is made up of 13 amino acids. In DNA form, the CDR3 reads TGTGCCAGCAGCGTAGTGTCGATATCTGAAGCTTTCTTT. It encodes CASSVVSISEAFF.

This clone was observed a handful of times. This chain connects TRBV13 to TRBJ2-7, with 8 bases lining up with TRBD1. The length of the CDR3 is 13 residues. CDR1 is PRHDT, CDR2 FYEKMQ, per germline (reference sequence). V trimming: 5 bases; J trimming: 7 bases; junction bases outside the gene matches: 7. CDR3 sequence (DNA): TGTGCCAGCAGCCATCGGACAGGGCGAGAGCAGTACTTC. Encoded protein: CASSHRTGREQYF.

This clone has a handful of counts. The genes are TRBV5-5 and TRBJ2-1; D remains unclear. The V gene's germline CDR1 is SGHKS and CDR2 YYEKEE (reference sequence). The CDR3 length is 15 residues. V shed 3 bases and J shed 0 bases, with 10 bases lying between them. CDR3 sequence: CASSSGFSSYNEQFF. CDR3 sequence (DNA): TGTGCCAGCAGCTCCGGGTTTAGCTCCTACAATGAGCAGTTCTTC.

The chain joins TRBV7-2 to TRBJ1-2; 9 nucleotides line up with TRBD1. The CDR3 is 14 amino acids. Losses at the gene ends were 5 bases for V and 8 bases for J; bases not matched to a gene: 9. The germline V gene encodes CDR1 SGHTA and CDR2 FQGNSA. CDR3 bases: TGTGCCAGCAGCGTCAGGGACAGGGCCTGGGGCTACACCTTC. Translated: CASSVRDRAWGYTF.

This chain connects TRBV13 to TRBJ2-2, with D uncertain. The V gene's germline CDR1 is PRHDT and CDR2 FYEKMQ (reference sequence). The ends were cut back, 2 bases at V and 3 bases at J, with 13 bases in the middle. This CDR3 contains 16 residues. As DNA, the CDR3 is TGTGCCAGCAGCTTATGGACCAGCAGTGACACCGGGGAGCTGTTTTTT. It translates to CASSLWTSSDTGELFF. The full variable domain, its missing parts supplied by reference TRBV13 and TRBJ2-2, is AAGVIQSPRHLIKEKRETATLKCYPIPRHDTVYWYQQGPGQDPQFLISFYEKMQSDKGSIPDRFSAQQFSDYHSELNMSSLELGDSALYFCASSLWTSSDTGELFFGEGSRLTVL.

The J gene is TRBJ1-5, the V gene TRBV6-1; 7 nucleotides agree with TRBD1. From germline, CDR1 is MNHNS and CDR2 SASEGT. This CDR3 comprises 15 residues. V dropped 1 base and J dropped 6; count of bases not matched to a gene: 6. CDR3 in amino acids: CASSEGQGTAQPQHF. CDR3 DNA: TGTGCCAGCAGTGAAGGACAGGGAACAGCTCAGCCCCAGCATTTT.

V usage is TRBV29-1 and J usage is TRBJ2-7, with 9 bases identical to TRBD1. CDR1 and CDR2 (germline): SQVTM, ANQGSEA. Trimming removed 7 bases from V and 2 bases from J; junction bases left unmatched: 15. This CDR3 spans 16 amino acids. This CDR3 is CSALSFGTGSTYEQYF. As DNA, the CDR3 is TGCAGCGCCCTAAGTTTCGGGACAGGGAGTACCTACGAGCAGTACTTC.

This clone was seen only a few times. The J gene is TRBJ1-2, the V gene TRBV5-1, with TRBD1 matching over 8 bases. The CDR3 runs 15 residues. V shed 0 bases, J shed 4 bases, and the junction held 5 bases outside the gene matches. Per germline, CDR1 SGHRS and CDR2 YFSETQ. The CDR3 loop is CASSLDGTGGYGYTF. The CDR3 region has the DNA TGCGCCAGCAGCTTGGATGGGACAGGTGGCTATGGCTACACCTTC.

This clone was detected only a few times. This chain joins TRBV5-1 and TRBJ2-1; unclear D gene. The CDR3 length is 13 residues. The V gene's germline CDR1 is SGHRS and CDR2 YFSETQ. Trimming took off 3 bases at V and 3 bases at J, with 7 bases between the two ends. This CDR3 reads CASSWSGYNEQFF. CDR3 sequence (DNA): TGCGCCAGCAGCTGGAGTGGCTACAATGAGCAGTTCTTC.

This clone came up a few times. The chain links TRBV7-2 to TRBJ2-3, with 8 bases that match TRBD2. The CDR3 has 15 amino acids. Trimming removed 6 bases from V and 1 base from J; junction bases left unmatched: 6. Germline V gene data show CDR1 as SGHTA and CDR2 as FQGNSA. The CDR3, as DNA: TGTGCCAGCAGTCATAGCGGGACCCGCACAGATACGCAGTATTTT. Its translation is CASSHSGTRTDTQYF.

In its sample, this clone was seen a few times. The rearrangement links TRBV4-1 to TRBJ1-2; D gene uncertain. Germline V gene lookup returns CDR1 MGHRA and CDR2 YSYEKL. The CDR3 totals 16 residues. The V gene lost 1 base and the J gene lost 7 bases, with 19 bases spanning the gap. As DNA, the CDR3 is TGCGCCAGCAGCCAAGTGGGAGACTTCGCCTTCCGTGGCTACACCTTC. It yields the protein CASSQVGDFAFRGYTF.

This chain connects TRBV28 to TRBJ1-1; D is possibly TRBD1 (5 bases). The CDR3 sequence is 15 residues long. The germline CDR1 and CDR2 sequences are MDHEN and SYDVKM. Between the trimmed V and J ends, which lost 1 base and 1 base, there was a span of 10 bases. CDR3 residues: CASSLYGGTNTEAFF. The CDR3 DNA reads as TGTGCCAGCAGTTTATACGGGGGAACGAACACTGAAGCTTTCTTT.

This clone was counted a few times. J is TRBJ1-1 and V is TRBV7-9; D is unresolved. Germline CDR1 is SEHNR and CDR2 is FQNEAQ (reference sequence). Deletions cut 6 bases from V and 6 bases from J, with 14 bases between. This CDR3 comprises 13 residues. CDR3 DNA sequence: TGTGCCAGCAGTGCTCTGGTAGGGTCTGAAGCTTTCTTT. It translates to CASSALVGSEAFF. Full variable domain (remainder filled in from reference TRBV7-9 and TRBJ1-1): DTGVSQNPRHKITKRGQNVTFRCDPISEHNRLYWYRQTLGQGPEFLTYFQNEAQLEKSRLLSDRFSAERPKGSFSTLEIQRTEQGDSAMYLCASSALVGSEAFFGQGTRLTVV.